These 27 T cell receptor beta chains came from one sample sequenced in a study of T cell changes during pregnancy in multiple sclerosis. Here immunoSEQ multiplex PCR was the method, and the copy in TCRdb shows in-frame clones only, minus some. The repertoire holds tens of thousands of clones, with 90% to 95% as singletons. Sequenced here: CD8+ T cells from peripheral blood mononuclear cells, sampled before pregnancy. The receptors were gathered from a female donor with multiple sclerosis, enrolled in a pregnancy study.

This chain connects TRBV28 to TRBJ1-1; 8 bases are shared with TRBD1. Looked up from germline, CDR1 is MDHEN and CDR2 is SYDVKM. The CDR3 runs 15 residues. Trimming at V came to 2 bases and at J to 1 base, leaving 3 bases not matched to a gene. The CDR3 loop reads CASSLTGGANTEAFF. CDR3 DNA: TGTGCCAGCAGTTTAACAGGGGGAGCGAACACTGAAGCTTTCTTT.

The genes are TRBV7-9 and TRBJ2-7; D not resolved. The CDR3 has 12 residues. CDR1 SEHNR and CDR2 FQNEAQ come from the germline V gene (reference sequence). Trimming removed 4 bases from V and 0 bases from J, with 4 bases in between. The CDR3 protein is CASSSTSYEQYF. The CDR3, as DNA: TGTGCCAGCAGCTCTACCTCCTACGAGCAGTACTTC.

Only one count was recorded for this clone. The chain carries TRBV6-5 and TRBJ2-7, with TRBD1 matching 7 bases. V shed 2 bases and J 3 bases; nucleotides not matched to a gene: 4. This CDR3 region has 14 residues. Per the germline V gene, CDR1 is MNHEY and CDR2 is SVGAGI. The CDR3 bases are TGTGCCAGCAGTTACATAGGGGGCGACTACGAGCAGTACTTC. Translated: CASSYIGGDYEQYF.

The DNA of the CDR3 is TGCGCCAGCAGCCAAGGACTAGCGGGTTACAATGAGCAGTTCTTC. Protein sequence: CASSQGLAGYNEQFF. The rearrangement joins TRBV4-1 to TRBJ2-1; TRBD2 aligns across 10 bases. This CDR3 contains 15 residues. CDR1 and CDR2 (germline): MGHRA, YSYEKL. V shed 1 base, J shed 4 bases, and the junction held 1 base outside the gene matches.

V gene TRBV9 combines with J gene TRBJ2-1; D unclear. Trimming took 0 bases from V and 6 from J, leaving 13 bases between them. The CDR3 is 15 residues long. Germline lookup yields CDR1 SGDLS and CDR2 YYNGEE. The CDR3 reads CASSVDSSSINEQFF. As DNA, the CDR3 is TGTGCCAGCAGCGTAGATTCTAGTAGTATCAATGAGCAGTTCTTC.

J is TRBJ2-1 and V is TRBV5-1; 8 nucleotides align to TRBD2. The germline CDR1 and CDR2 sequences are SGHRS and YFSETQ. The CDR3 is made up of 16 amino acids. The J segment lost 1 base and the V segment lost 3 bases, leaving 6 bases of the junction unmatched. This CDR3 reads CASSSGGGASYNEQFF. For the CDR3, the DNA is TGCGCCAGCAGCTCCGGGGGGGGCGCGTCCTACAATGAGCAGTTCTTC.

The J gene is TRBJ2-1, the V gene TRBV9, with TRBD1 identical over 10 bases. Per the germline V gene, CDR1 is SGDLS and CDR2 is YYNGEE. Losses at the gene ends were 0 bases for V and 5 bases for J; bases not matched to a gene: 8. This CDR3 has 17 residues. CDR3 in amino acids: CASSVEEGQGQNNEQFF. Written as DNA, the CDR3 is TGTGCCAGCAGCGTAGAGGAGGGACAGGGGCAGAACAATGAGCAGTTCTTC.

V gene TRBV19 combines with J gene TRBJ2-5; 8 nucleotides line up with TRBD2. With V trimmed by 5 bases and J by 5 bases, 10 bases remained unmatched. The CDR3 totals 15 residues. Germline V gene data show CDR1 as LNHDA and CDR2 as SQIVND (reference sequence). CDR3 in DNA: TGTGCCAGTAGTCCATGGACTAGCCTGGGTGAGACCCAGTACTTC. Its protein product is CASSPWTSLGETQYF. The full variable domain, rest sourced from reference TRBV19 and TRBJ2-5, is DGGITQSPKYLFRKEGQNVTLSCEQNLNHDAMYWYRQDPGQGLRLIYYSQIVNDFQKGDIAEGYSVSREKKESFPLTVTSAQKNPTAFYLCASSPWTSLGETQYFGPGTRLLVL.

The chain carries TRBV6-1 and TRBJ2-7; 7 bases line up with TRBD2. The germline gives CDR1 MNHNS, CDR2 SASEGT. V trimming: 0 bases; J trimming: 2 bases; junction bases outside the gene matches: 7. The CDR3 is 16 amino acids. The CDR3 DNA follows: TGTGCCAGCAGTGAAGCGCGGCGGGAGCGTCCCTACGAGCAGTACTTC. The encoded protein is CASSEARRERPYEQYF.

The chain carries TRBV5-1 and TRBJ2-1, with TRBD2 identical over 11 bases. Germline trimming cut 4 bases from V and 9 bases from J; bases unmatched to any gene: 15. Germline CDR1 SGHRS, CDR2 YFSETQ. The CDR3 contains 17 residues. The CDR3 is CASSGLNSGRASSEQFF. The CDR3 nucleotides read TGCGCCAGCAGCGGGCTGAATAGCGGGAGGGCCTCGTCTGAGCAGTTCTTC.

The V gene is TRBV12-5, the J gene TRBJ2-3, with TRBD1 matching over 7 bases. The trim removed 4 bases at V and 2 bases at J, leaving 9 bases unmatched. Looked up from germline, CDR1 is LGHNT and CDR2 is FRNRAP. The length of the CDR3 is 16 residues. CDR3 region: CASGSPGQHPTDTQYF. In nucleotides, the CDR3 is TGTGCTAGTGGTTCCCCGGGACAGCACCCCACAGATACGCAGTATTTT. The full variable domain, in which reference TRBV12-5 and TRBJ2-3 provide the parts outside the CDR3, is DARVTQTPRHKVTEMGQEVTMRCQPILGHNTVFWYRQTMMQGLELLAYFRNRAPLDDSGMPKDRFSAEMPDATLATLKIQPSEPRDSAVYFCASGSPGQHPTDTQYFGPGTRLTVL.

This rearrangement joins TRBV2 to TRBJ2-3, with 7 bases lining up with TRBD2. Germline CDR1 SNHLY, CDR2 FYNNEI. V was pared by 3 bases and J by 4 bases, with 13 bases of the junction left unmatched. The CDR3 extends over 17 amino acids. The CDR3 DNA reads TGTGCCAGCAGTGAGTTGGCTAGCGGTTCTGAGGCAGATACGCAGTATTTT. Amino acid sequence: CASSELASGSEADTQYF.

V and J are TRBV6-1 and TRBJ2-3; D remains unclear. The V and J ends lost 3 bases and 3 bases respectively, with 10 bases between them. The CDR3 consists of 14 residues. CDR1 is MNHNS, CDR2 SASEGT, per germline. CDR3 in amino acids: CASSERPGTDTQYF. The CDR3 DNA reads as TGTGCCAGCAGTGAGAGGCCTGGGACAGATACGCAGTATTTT.

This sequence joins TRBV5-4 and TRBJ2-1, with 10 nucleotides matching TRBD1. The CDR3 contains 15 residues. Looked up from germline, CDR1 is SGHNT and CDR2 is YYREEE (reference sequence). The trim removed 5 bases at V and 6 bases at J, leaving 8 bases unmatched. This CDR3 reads CASRHRDRGPNEQFF. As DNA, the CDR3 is TGTGCCAGCAGACACCGGGACAGGGGACCCAATGAGCAGTTCTTC.

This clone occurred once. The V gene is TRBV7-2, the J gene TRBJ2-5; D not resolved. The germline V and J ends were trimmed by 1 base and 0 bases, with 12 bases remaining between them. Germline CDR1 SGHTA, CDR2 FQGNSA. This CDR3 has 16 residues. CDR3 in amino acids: CASSLGALVNQETQYF. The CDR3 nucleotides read TGTGCCAGCAGCTTAGGGGCGTTGGTTAACCAAGAGACCCAGTACTTC. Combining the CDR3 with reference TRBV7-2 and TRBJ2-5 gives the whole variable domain GAGVSQSPSNKVTEKGKDVELRCDPISGHTALYWYRQSLGQGLEFLIYFQGNSAPDKSGLPSDRFSAERTGGSVSTLTIQRTQQEDSAVYLCASSLGALVNQETQYFGPGTRLLVL.

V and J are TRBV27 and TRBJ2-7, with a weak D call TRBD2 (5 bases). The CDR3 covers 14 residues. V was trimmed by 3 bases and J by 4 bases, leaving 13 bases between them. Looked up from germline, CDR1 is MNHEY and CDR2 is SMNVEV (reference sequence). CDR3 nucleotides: TGTGCCAGCAGTTTGGGAGCCCAATTTTACGAGCAGTACTTC. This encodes CASSLGAQFYEQYF.

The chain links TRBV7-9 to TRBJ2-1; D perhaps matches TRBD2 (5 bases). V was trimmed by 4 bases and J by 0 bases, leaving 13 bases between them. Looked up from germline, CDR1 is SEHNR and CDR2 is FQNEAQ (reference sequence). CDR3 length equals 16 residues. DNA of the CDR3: TGTGCCAGCAGCTCCAGTGGACTTCTCTCCTACAATGAGCAGTTCTTC. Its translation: CASSSSGLLSYNEQFF.

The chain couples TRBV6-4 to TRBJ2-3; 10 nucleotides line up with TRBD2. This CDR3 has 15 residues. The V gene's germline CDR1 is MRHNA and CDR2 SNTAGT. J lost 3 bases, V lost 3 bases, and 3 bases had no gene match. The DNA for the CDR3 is TGTGCCAGCAGTGAATCAGCGGGAGGGACAGATACGCAGTATTTT. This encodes CASSESAGGTDTQYF.

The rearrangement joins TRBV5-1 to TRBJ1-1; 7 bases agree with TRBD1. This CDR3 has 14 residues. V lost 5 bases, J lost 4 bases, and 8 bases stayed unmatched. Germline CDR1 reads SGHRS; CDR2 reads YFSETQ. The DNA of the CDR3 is TGCGCCAGCAGAAGGGAACAGGGGAGCACTGAAGCTTTCTTT. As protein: CASRREQGSTEAFF.

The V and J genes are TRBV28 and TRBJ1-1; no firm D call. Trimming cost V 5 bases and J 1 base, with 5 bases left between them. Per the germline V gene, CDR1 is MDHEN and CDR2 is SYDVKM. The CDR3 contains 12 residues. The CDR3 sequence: CASSPGNTEAFF. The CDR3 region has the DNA TGTGCCAGCAGTCCGGGGAACACTGAAGCTTTCTTT.

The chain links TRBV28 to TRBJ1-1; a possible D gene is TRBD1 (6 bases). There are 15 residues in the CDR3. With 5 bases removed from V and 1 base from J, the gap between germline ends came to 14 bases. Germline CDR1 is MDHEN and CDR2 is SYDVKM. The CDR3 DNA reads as TGTGCCAGCAGTCCACAGGGCTCCGGGAACACTGAAGCTTTCTTT. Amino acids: CASSPQGSGNTEAFF.

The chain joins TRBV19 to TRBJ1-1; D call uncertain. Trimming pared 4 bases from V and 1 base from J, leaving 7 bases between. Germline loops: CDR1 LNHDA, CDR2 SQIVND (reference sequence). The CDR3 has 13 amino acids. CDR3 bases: TGTGCCAGTAGTAGCCAGTCGAACACTGAAGCTTTCTTT. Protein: CASSSQSNTEAFF.

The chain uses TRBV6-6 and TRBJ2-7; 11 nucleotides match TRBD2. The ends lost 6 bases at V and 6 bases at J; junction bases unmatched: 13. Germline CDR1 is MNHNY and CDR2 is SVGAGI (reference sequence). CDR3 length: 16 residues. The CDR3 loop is CASSHLLAGAGIEQYF. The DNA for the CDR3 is TGTGCCAGCAGCCACCTACTAGCGGGAGCAGGTATCGAGCAGTACTTC.

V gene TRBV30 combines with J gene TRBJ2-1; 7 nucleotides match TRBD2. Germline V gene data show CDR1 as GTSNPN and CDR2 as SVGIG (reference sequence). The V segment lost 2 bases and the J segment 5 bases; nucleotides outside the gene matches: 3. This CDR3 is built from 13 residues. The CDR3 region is CAWSPSGNNEQFF. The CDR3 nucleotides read TGTGCCTGGAGTCCTAGCGGAAACAATGAGCAGTTCTTC.

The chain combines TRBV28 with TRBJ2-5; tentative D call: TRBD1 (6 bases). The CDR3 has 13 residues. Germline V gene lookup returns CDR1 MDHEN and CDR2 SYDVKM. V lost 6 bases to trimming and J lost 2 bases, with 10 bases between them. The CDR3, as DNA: TGTGCCAGCAGCGGGACATCTCAAGAGACCCAGTACTTC. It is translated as CASSGTSQETQYF.

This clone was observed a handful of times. The CDR3 region is CASSSDRVNTEAFF. The CDR3 DNA reads TGTGCCAGCAGTTCCGACAGGGTGAACACTGAAGCTTTCTTT. The chain recombines TRBV28 with TRBJ1-1; 7 nucleotides match TRBD1. The V gene's germline CDR1 is MDHEN and CDR2 SYDVKM. Trimming at V came to 4 bases and at J to 0 bases, leaving 2 bases not matched to a gene. CDR3 length: 14 amino acids.

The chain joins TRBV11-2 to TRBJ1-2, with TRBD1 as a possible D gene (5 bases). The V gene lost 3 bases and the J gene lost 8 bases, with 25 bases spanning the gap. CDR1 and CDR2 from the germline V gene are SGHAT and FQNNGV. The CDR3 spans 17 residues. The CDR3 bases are TGTGCCAGCAGCTTCCCGACAGAACCGACTTCAAATGGGGGCTACACCTTC. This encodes CASSFPTEPTSNGGYTF.